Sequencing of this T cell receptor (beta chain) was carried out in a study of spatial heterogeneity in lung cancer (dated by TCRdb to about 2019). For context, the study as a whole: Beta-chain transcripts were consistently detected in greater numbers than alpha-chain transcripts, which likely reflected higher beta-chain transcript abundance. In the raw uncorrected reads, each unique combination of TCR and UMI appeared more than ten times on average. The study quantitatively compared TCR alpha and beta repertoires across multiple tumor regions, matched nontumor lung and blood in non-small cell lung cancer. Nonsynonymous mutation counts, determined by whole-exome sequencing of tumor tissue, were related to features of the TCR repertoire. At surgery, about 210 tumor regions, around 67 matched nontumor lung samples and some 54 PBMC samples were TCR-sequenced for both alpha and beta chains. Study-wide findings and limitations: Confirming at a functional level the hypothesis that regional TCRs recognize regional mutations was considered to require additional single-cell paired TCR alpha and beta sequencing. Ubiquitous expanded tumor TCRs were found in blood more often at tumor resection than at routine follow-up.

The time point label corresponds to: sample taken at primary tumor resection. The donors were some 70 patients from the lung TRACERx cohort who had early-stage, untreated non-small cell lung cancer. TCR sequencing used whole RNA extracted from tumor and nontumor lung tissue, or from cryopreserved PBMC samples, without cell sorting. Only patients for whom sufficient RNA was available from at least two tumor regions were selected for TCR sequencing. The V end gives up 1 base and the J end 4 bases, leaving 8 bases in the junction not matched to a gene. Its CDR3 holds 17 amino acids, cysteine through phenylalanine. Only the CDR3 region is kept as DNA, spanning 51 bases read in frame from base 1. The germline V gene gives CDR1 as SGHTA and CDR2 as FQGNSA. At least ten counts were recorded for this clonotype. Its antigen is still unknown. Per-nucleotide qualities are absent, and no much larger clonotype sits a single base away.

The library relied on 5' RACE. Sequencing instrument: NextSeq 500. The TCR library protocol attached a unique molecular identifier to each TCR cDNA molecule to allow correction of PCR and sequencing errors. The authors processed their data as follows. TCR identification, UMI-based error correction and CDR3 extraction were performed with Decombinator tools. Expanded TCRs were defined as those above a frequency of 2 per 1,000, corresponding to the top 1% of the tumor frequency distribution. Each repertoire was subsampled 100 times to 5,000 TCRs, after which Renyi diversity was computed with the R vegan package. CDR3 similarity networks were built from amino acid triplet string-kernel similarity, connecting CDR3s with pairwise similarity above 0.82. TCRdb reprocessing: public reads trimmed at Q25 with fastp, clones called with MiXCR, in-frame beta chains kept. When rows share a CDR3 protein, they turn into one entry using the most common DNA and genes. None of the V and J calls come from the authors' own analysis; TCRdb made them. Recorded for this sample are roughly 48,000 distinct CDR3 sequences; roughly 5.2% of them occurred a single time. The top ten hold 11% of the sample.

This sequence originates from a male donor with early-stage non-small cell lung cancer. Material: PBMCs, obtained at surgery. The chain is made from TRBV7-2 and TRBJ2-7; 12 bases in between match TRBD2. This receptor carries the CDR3 CASSLGVLAGGSYEQYF. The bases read TGTGCCAGCAGCTTAGGGGTACTAGCGGGAGGTTCGTACGAGCAGTACTTC.